Presented here are 10 T cell receptor beta chains from one specimen sequenced in a study of breast tumors, draining lymph nodes, adjacent tissues (dated by TCRdb to about 2016). The axillary draining lymph nodes of breast cancer patients were the source of the lymph node samples. Libraries came from multiplex PCR. TCRdb names Illumina HiSeq 2000 as the instrument used. The public reads were run again by TCRdb, first through fastp at Q25 and then through MiXCR, and only productive beta chains were kept. Each CDR3 protein gets just one entry, which takes the most common genes and DNA from the rows behind it. The sample contains about 140,000 distinct CDR3 sequences, around a third of them found a single time. Of the sample, roughly 2.2% is held by the ten largest clones. The sequenced material came from axillary lymph node tissue. The receptors originated from a female donor with breast cancer. Some clones in this sample may be carry-over from other donors' samples.

This clonotype was recorded a few times. It may be a read error: a sequence one base away is much more abundant. This sequence joins TRBV14 and TRBJ2-1; D is possibly TRBD2 (6 bases). Trimming shortened V by 1 base and J by 10 bases, and 8 bases separated the two germline ends. CDR1 is SGHDN and CDR2 is FVKESK in the germline V gene. The length of the CDR3 is 12 residues. The DNA for the CDR3 is TGTGCCAGCAGCCAAGGGGGGAGGGAGCAGTTCTTC. As protein: CASSQGGREQFF.

This clonotype occurred many times. This chain links TRBV20-1 with TRBJ2-3; 7 bases are a match to TRBD1. The ends lost 6 bases at V and 2 bases at J; junction bases unmatched: 23. Germline V gene data show CDR1 as DFQATT and CDR2 as SNEGSKA (reference sequence). The CDR3 runs to 19 residues. CDR3 in amino acids: CSAPTGTAKITVYTDTQYF. The CDR3 nucleotides read TGCAGTGCCCCGACCGGGACAGCGAAAATTACCGTATACACAGATACGCAGTATTTT.

Ten or more counts support this clonotype. V usage is TRBV12-3 or TRBV12-4 and J usage is TRBJ1-4; the D is unclear. The CDR3 is 11 amino acids. V was cut by 1 base and J by 10 bases, with 4 bases left in between. The CDR3 loop is CASSLGGKLFF. The DNA of the CDR3 is TGTGCCAGCAGTTTAGGGGGAAAACTGTTTTTT.

This clonotype was seen ten or more times. V and J are TRBV19 and TRBJ2-1; 8 nucleotides align to TRBD1. The CDR3 extends over 16 amino acids. J was trimmed by 5 bases and V by 6 bases; bases with no gene match: 12. CDR1 and CDR2 from the germline V gene are LNHDA and SQIVND (reference sequence). CDR3 sequence: CASRYPGQGIDNEQFF. In DNA form, the CDR3 reads TGTGCCAGTAGATACCCCGGACAGGGAATCGACAATGAGCAGTTCTTC.

This clonotype was detected many times. The rearrangement joins TRBV14 to TRBJ1-2; 7 nucleotides line up with TRBD1. This CDR3 comprises 13 residues. J gave up 8 bases and V 4 bases, and 7 bases lay outside the gene matches. Germline V gene lookup returns CDR1 SGHDN and CDR2 FVKESK. CDR3 protein: CASSPRGGSGYTF. CDR3 sequence (DNA): TGTGCCAGCAGCCCCAGGGGGGGGAGCGGCTACACCTTC.

Of note for this clonotype: The CDR3 carries no conserved terminal phenylalanine or tryptophan, so it likely arises from a read error. The DNA is left out, because the CDR3 cannot be placed on it with certainty; the CDR3 is given as TCRdb lists it. CDR3 sequence reads: CASSEAPGQ. The V gene is TRBV6-1, the J gene TRBJ1-4; the table's TRBD1 call for D was not verified on the DNA. Germline CDR1 is MNHNS and CDR2 is SASEGT. Ends included, the CDR3 has 9 residues.

The table lists this clonotype with many counts. The V gene is TRBV12-3 or TRBV12-4, the J gene TRBJ1-4, with D perhaps TRBD1 (5 bases). The CDR3 covers 14 residues. Trimming removed 3 bases at V and 8 bases at J, with 13 bases between. The CDR3 region is CASSFGARGEKLFF. In nucleotides, the CDR3 is TGTGCCAGCAGTTTCGGGGCGCGGGGGGAAAAACTGTTTTTT.

This chain links TRBV18 with TRBJ2-1, with 9 bases lining up with TRBD1. Germline V gene lookup returns CDR1 KGHSH and CDR2 LQKENI. The CDR3 runs to 17 residues. V lost 1 base to trimming and J lost 1 base; unmatched junction nucleotides: 5. CDR3 nucleotide sequence: TGTGCCAGCTCACCACAGATAGGACAGGGGTCCTACAATGAGCAGTTCTTC. As protein: CASSPQIGQGSYNEQFF.

This clonotype was observed at least ten times. The chain combines TRBV4-2 with TRBJ2-1; 7 bases are a match to TRBD1. CDR1 is LGHNA and CDR2 is YNFKEQ in the germline V gene. J lost 6 bases, V lost 5 bases, and 19 bases had no gene match. The CDR3 loop spans 18 amino acids. CDR3 bases: TGTGCCAGCAGCTCACCACTCCTAGGGGGCGGTTTCGCCAATGAGCAGTTCTTC. Amino acid sequence: CASSSPLLGGGFANEQFF.

This clonotype was detected only a few times. With a much larger clone just one base away, this may be a read error. This chain uses TRBV6-1 with TRBJ1-2; D gene ambiguous. Looked up from germline, CDR1 is MNHNS and CDR2 is SASEGT. This CDR3 is built from 13 residues. The chain's CDR3 is CASIGSQFDGCTF. In DNA, the CDR3 is TGTGCCAGCATCGGCAGTCAGTTCGATGGCTGCACCTTC.